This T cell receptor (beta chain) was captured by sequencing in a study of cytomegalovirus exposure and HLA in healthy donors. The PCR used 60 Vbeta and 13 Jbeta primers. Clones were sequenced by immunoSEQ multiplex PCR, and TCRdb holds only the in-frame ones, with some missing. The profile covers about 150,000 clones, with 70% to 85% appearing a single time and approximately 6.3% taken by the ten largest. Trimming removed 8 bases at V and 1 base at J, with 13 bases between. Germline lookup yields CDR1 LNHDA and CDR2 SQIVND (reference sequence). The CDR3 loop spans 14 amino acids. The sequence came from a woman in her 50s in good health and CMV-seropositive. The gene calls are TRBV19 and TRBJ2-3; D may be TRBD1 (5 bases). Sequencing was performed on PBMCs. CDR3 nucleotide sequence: TGTGCCAGTCAGATTGGGGCCCGCACAGATACGCAGTATTTT. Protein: CASQIGARTDTQYF.